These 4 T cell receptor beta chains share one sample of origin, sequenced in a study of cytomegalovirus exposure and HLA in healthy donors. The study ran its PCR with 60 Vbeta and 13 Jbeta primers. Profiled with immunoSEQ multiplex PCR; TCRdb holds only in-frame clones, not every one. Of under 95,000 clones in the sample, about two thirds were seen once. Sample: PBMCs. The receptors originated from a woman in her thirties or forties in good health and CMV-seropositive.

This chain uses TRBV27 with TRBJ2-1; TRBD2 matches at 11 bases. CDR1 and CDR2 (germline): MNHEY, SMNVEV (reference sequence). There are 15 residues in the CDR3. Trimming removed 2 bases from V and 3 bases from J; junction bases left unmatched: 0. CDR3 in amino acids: CASSLLAGGYNEQFF. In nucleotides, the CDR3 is TGTGCCAGCAGTTTACTAGCGGGGGGCTACAATGAGCAGTTCTTC.

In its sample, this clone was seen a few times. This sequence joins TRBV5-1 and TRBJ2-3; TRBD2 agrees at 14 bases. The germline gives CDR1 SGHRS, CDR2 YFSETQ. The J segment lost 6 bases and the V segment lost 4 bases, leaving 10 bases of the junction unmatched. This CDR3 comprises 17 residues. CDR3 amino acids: CASSPTSGGASGDTQYF. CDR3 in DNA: TGCGCCAGCAGCCCGACTAGCGGGGGGGCTTCAGGGGATACGCAGTATTTT.

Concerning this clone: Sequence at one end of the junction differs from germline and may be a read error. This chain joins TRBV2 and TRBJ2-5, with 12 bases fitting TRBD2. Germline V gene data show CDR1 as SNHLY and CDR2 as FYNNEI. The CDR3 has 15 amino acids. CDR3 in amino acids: CASSQASGGATTQYF. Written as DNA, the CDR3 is TGTGCCAGCAGTCAAGCTAGCGGGGGGGCGACGACCCAGTACTTC.

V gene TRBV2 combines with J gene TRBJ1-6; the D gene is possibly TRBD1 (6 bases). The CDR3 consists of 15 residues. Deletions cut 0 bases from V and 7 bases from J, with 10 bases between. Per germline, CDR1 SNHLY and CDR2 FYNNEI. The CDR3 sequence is CASSEASQGNSPLHF. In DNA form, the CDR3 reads TGTGCCAGCAGTGAAGCTTCGCAGGGGAATTCACCCCTCCACTTT.